This T cell receptor beta chain was sequenced in a study of technical replicates of blood from a few donors. Here immunoSEQ multiplex PCR was the method, and the copy in TCRdb shows in-frame clones only, minus some. The sample lists some 89,000 clones; over 85% were seen once. This CDR3 comprises 11 residues. Germline CDR1 MDHEN, CDR2 SYDVKM. V was clipped by 5 bases and J by 9 bases; unmatched bases: 4. The sequenced sample was T cells isolated from PBMCs. This clonotype originated in a human donor in good health. This chain connects TRBV28 to TRBJ2-7; TRBD1 matches at 7 bases. The CDR3 coding sequence is TGTGCCAGCAGTGACAGGGTTTGGCAGTACTTC. Protein product: CASSDRVWQYF.